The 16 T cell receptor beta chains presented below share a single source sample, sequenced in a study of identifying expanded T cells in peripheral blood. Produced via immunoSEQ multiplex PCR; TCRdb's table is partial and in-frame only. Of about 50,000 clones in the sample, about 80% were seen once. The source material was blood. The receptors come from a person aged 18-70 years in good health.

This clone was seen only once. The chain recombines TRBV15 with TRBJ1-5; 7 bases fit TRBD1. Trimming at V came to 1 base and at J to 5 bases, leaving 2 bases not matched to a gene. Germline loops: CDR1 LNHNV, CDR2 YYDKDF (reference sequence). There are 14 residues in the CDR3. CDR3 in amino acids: CATSRGDRYQPQHF. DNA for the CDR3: TGTGCCACCAGCAGAGGGGACAGATATCAGCCCCAGCATTTT.

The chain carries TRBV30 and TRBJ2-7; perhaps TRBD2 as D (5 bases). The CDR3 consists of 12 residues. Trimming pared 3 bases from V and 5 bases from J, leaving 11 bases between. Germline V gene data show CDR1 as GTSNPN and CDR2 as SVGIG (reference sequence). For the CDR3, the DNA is TGTGCCTGGAGCCCTAGCCAGAACGAGCAGTACTTC. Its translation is CAWSPSQNEQYF.

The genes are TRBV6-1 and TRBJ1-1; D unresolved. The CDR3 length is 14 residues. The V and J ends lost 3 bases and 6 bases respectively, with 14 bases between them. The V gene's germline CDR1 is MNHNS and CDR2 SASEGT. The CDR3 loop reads CASSDGWGGAEAFF. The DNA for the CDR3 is TGTGCCAGCAGTGACGGATGGGGAGGCGCTGAAGCTTTCTTT.

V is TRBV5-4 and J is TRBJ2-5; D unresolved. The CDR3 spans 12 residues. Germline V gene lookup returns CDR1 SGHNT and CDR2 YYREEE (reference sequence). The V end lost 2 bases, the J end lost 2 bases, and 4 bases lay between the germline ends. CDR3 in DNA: TGTGCCAGCAGCTTACCGCAAGAGACCCAGTACTTC. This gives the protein CASSLPQETQYF.

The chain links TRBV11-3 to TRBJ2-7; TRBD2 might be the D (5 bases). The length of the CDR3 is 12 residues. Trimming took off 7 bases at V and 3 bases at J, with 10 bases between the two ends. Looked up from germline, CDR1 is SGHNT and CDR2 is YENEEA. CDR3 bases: TGTGCCAGCAAGGGAGTAGGCTACGAGCAGTACTTC. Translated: CASKGVGYEQYF.

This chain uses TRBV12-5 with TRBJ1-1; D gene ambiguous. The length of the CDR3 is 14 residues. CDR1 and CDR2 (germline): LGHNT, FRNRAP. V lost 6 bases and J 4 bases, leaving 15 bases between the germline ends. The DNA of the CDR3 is TGTGCTAGTGGCCCCGGAGGGTTCGCCACTGAAGCTTTCTTT. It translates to CASGPGGFATEAFF.

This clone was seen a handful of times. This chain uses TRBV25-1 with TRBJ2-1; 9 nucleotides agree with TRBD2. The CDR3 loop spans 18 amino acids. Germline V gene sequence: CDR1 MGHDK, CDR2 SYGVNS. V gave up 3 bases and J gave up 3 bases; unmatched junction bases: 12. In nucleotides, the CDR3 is TGTGCCAGCAGTGATAAGGCTGGGAATAGCGGGGGCTACAATGAGCAGTTCTTC. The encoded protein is CASSDKAGNSGGYNEQFF.

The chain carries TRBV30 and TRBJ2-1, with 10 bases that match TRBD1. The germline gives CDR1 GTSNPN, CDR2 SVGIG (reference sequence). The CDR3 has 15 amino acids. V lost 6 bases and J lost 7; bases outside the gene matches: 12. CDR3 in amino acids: CACIPGQGLKNEQFF. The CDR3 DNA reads TGTGCCTGTATTCCGGGACAGGGGCTCAAGAATGAGCAGTTCTTC.

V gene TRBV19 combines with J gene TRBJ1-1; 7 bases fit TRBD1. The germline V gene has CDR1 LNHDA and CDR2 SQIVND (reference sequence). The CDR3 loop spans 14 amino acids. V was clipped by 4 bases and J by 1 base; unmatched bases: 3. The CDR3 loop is CASSKGQANTEAFF. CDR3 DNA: TGTGCCAGTAGTAAAGGACAGGCGAACACTGAAGCTTTCTTT.

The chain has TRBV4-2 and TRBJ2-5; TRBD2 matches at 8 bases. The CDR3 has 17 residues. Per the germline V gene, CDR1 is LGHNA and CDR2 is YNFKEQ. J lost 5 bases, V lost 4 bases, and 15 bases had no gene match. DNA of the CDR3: TGTGCCAGCAGCCTTAACGCCGGGACTAGGGGCAGTGAGACCCAGTACTTC. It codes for CASSLNAGTRGSETQYF.

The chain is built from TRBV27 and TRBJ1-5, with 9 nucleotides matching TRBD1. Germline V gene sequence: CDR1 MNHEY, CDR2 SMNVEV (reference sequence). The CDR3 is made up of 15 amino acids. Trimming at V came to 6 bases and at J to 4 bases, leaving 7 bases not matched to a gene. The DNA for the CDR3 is TGTGCCAGCAGCTCGGGACAGGGAGAGAATCAGCCCCAGCATTTT. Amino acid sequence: CASSSGQGENQPQHF.

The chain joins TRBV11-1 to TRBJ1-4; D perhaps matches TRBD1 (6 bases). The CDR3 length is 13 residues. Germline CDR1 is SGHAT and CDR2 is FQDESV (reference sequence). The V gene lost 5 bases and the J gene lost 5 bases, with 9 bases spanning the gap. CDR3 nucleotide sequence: TGTGCCAGCAGCCCCGGACAGAATGAAAAACTGTTTTTT. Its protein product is CASSPGQNEKLFF.

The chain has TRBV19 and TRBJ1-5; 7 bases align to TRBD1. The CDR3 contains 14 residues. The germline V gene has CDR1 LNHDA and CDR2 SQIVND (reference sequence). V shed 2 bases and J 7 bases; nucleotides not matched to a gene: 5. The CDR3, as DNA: TGTGCCAGTAGTATAAGGGGGCGAGGACAGCCCCAGCATTTT. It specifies CASSIRGRGQPQHF.

In DNA form, the CDR3 reads TGTGCCAGCAGCTTAGGCCTCTCCCCGGCGAATGAGCAGTTCTTC. Residues: CASSLGLSPANEQFF. The chain has TRBV7-7 and TRBJ2-1; D not certain. This CDR3 has 15 amino acids. The V gene's germline CDR1 is SSHAT and CDR2 FNYEAQ (reference sequence). V gave up 1 base and J gave up 7 bases, with 14 bases separating them.

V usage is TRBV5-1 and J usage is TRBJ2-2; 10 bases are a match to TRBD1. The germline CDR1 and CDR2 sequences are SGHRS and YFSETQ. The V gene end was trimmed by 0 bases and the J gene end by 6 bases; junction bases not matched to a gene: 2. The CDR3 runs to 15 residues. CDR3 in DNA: TGCGCCAGCAGCTTGGTGACAGGGGGCTCCGGGGAGCTGTTTTTT. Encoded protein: CASSLVTGGSGELFF.

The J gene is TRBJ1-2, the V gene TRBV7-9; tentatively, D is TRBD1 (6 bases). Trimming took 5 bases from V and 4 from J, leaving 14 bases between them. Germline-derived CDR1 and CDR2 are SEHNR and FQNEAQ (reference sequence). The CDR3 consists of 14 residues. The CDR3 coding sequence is TGTGCCAGCAGCGAAAACTCAGGGGTCTATGGCTACACCTTC. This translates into CASSENSGVYGYTF.